Each of the 10 T cell receptor beta chains below was sequenced from the same sample in a study of T cell repertoires and Cas9 in healthy adults. Clones were read by immunoSEQ multiplex PCR, and TCRdb kept only the in-frame ones, dropping some. There are approximately 22,000 clones in the sample; roughly 90% occur only once, and around 0.62% lies in the top ten. Sequencing was done on a sample of CD4+ effector T cells (CD127+, CD25-, CD137-, CD154-) from PBMCs; culture status not recorded. Receptors originate from a human donor in good health.

The rearrangement links TRBV5-1 to TRBJ1-6; 10 bases map to TRBD1. The CDR3 covers 17 residues. The ends lost 4 bases at V and 7 bases at J; junction bases unmatched: 11. Germline CDR1 reads SGHRS; CDR2 reads YFSETQ. CDR3 loop: CASSQSPPGQGNSPLHF. The CDR3 DNA is TGCGCCAGCAGCCAATCTCCTCCGGGACAGGGGAATTCACCCCTCCACTTT.

The V and J genes are TRBV23-1 and TRBJ2-7, with TRBD1 matching over 8 bases. TRBV23-1 is given ORF status, its function remaining uncertain. With 4 bases clipped from V and 4 bases from J, the junction kept 15 bases outside the gene matches. The CDR3 spans 17 residues. CDR3 residues: CASSLRLIDRGYYEQYF. CDR3 coding DNA: TGCGCCAGCAGTCTCCGCCTTATAGACAGGGGATATTACGAGCAGTACTTC.

The chain carries TRBV6-1 and TRBJ2-7; tentative D call: TRBD1 (6 bases). This CDR3 spans 15 amino acids. Between the trimmed V and J ends, which lost 5 bases and 5 bases, there was a span of 19 bases. CDR1 is MNHNS, CDR2 SASEGT, per germline. Here the CDR3 reads CASSTSRQGRHEQYF. DNA of the CDR3: TGTGCCAGCAGTACCTCGAGGCAGGGGCGACACGAGCAGTACTTC.

V is TRBV30 and J is TRBJ1-3, with unresolved D. The germline CDR1 and CDR2 sequences are GTSNPN and SVGIG (reference sequence). V gave up 0 bases and J gave up 0 bases, with 9 bases separating them. This CDR3 contains 15 residues. In DNA form, the CDR3 reads TGTGCCTGGAGTGTACCAGAGAACTCTGGAAACACCATATATTTT. This sequence encodes CAWSVPENSGNTIYF.

This rearrangement joins TRBV11-3 to TRBJ2-2; TRBD1 is a possible D gene (6 bases). Looked up from germline, CDR1 is SGHNT and CDR2 is YENEEA. Trimming took off 3 bases at V and 3 bases at J, with 17 bases between the two ends. The CDR3 covers 17 residues. The CDR3 sequence is CASSLLRDNGDTGELFF. As DNA, the CDR3 is TGTGCCAGCAGCTTGCTCCGGGACAACGGGGACACCGGGGAGCTGTTTTTT. The full variable domain, rest sourced from reference TRBV11-3 and TRBJ2-2, is EAGVVQSPRYKIIEKKQPVAFWCNPISGHNTLYWYLQNLGQGPELLIRYENEEAVDDSQLPKDRFSAERLKGVDSTLKIQPAELGDSAVYLCASSLLRDNGDTGELFFGEGSRLTVL.

This chain connects TRBV10-3 to TRBJ2-2, with TRBD1 matching 9 bases. CDR1 is ENHRY and CDR2 is SYGVKD in the germline V gene. The CDR3 sequence is 15 residues long. Trimming at V came to 5 bases and at J to 5 bases, leaving 6 bases not matched to a gene. The CDR3 bases are TGTGCCATCAGTTCCGGACAGGGGATTACCGGGGAGCTGTTTTTT. Translated, it gives CAISSGQGITGELFF.

This clone has more than one count but fewer than ten. The genes are TRBV19 and TRBJ1-4; TRBD1 agrees at 7 bases. The germline CDR1 and CDR2 sequences are LNHDA and SQIVND (reference sequence). J lost 4 bases, V lost 4 bases, and 6 bases had no gene match. CDR3 length: 15 residues. CDR3 in amino acids: CASSNRRDSNEKLFF. CDR3 DNA: TGTGCCAGTAGTAACCGAAGGGACAGTAATGAAAAACTGTTTTTT.

The V and J genes are TRBV10-3 and TRBJ2-2; no firm D call. Per germline, CDR1 ENHRY and CDR2 SYGVKD. Trimming removed 2 bases at V and 0 bases at J, with 10 bases between. This CDR3 contains 16 residues. The CDR3 region has the DNA TGTGCCATCAGTGAGCGGCAGGACGCGAACACCGGGGAGCTGTTTTTT. Translating it yields CAISERQDANTGELFF.

The chain uses TRBV5-6 and TRBJ1-6; possibly TRBD1 for D (6 bases). The germline V and J ends were trimmed by 0 bases and 7 bases, with 14 bases remaining between them. CDR3 size: 16 residues. Germline-derived CDR1 and CDR2 are SGHDT and YYEEEE. The DNA for the CDR3 is TGTGCCAGCAGCTTGGGAAGTGGGCAGGGGAATTCACCCCTCCACTTT. Translating it yields CASSLGSGQGNSPLHF.

This chain links TRBV29-1 with TRBJ1-6; 8 nucleotides match TRBD1. CDR3 length: 16 amino acids. V lost 7 bases and J lost 0; bases outside the gene matches: 8. CDR1 is SQVTM, CDR2 ANQGSEA, per germline. The chain's CDR3 is CSANRGKSSYNSPLHF. The CDR3 nucleotides read TGCAGCGCGAACAGGGGGAAAAGCTCCTATAATTCACCCCTCCACTTT.